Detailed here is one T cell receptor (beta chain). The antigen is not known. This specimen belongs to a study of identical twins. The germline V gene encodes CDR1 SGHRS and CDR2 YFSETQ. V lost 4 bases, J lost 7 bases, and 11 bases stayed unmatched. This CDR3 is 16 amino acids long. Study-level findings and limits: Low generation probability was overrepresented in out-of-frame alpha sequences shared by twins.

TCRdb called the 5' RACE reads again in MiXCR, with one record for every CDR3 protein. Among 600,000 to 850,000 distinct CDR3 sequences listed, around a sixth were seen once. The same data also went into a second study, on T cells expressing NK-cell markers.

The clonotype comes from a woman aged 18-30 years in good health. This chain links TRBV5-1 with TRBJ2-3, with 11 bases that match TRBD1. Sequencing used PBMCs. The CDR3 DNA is TGCGCCAGCAGCCCAGGACAGGGGGCGCCCCGAAATACGCAGTATTTT. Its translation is CASSPGQGAPRNTQYF.